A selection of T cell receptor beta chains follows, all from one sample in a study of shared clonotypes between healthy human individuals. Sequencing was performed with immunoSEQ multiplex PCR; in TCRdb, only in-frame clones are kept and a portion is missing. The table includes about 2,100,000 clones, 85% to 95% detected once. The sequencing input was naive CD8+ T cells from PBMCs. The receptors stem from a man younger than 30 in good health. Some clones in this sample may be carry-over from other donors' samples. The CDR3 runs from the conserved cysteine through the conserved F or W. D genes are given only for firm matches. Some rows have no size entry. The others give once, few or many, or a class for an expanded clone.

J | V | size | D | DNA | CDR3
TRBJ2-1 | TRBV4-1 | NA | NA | TGCGCCAGCAGCCTTGGAGGACGGGAGAGTACCTACAATGAGCAGTTCTTC | CASSLGGRESTYNEQFF
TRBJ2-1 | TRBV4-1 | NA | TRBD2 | TGCGCCAGCAGCCAAGGGACTAGTACCAATGAGCAGTTCTTC | CASSQGTSTNEQFF
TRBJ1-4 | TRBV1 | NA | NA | TGCACCAGCAGCGGGGGCCCAGAAAGACTGTTTTTT | CTSSGGPERLFF
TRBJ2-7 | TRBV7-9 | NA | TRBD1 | TGTGCCAGCAGCTCCCCCAAAGGGACAGGGTTGTACGAGCAGTACTTC | CASSSPKGTGLYEQYF
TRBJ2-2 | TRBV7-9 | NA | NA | TGTGCCAGCAGCTTCATAATCGGGGGCCCGGGCACCGGGGAGCTGTTTTTT | CASSFIIGGPGTGELFF
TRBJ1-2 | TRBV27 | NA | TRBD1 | TGTGCCAGCAGTACCAACAGGGGGCGCGACTATGGCTACACCTTC | CASSTNRGRDYGYTF
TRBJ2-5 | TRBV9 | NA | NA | TGTGCCAGCAGCGTAGACGGGGGGCGGCAGTACTTC | CASSVDGGRQYF
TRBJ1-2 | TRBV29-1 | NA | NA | TGCAGCGTTGAAGGTGTCTCGGCCGACGGCGAGAACTATGGCTACACCTTC | CSVEGVSADGENYGYTF
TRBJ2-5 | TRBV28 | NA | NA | TGTGCCAGCAGTACCCGGGACGGTCAAGAGACCCAGTACTTC | CASSTRDGQETQYF
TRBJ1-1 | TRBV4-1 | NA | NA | TGCGCCAGCAGCCAGGCTAATGTCGGGGTCTTTCAGGACACTGAAGCTTTCTTT | CASSQANVGVFQDTEAFF
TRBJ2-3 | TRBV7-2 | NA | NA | TGTGCCAGCAGCCCCCGGGGCGCGAGCACAGATACGCAGTATTTT | CASSPRGASTDTQYF
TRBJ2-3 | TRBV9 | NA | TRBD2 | TGTGCCAGCAGCGTAGGGGGGACTAGTGCAGATACGCAGTATTTT | CASSVGGTSADTQYF
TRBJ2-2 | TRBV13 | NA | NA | TGTGCCAGCAGCTTAATGGGAAACGCCGGGGAGCTGTTTTTT | CASSLMGNAGELFF
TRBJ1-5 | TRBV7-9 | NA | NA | TGTGCCAGCAGCTTCTCAGGGGAGAGCAATCAGCCCCAGCATTTT | CASSFSGESNQPQHF
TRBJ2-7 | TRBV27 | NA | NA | TGTGCCAGCAGTTTCCGGGGCCACGAGCAGTACTTC | CASSFRGHEQYF
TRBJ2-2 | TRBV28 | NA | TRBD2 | TGTGCCAGCAGTTCCCTTGGGGGGACTAGCGGGACAAACACCGGGGAGCTGTTTTTT | CASSSLGGTSGTNTGELFF
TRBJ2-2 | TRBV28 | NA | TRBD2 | TGTGCCAGCGGCGGACTAGCGAACACCGGGGAGCTGTTTTTT | CASGGLANTGELFF
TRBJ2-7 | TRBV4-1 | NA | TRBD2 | TGCGCCAGCAGCCAAGAGAGGAGGGGACTAGCTTTCGAGCAGTACTTC | CASSQERRGLAFEQYF
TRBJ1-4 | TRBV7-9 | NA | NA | TGTGCCAGCAGCTTAACAGGAGCGAATGAAAAACTGTTTTTT | CASSLTGANEKLFF
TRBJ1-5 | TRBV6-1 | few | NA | TGTGCCAGCAGCCCTAATAATCAGCCCCAGCATTTT | CASSPNNQPQHF
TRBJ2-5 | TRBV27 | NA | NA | TGTGCCAGCAGTTTCCGAGAGACCCAGTACTTC | CASSFRETQYF
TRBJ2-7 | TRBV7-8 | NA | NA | TGTGCCAGCAGCTTATCCGAGAACCCCTACGAGCAGTACTTC | CASSLSENPYEQYF
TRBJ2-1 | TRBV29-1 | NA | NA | TGCAGCGCACAAACTGATAGGAATGAGCAGTTCTTC | CSAQTDRNEQFF
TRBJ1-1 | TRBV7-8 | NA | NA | TGTGCCAGCAGCTTATTGGTGAACACTGAAGCTTTCTTT | CASSLLVNTEAFF
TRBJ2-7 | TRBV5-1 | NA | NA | TGCGCCAGCAGCTCCGAGCCGACACTCTCCTACGAGCAGTACTTC | CASSSEPTLSYEQYF
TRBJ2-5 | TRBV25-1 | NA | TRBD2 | TGTGCCAGCAGTGACCCGACTAGCGGGTGGACTCAAGAGACCCAGTACTTC | CASSDPTSGWTQETQYF